The text below deals with one T cell receptor (beta chain). Genes here carry mouse names. The read stops 4 residues short of the end of the CDR3; the missing end is completed from the germline J gene. This sample was included in a study of CD8+ T cells in alopecia areata. Researchers sorted pooled cutaneous lymph node cells on the basis of CD4, CD8alpha, NKG2D, NKG2ACE and other markers. Germline CDR1 is FNHDT and CDR2 is SITEND (reference sequence). J gave up 1 base and V 4 bases, and 8 bases lay outside the gene matches. CDR3 length equals 16 residues. RNA was extracted and reverse transcribed into cDNA as the sequencing template. Profiled with immunoSEQ multiplex PCR; TCRdb holds only in-frame clones, not every one. This repertoire lists about 300,000 clones without singletons; about 1.2% sits in the top ten.

The receptor was derived from a C3H/HeJ mouse with alopecia areata. For this strain, the MHC haplotype corresponds to H2-k. Material: CD4+ T cells sorted from a lymph node. The chain employs TRBV19 and TRBJ1-2; the match to TRBD1 covers 9 bases. CDR3 DNA (partial): TGTGCCAGCAGTCCCCTTCCGGGACAGGGAAACTCC. This translates into CASSPLPGQGNS. In full, the CDR3 is CASSPLPGQGNSDYTF. Filled out from reference TRBV19 and TRBJ1-2, the complete variable domain reads GGIITQTPKFLIGQEGQKLTLKCQQNFNHDTMYWYRQDSGKGLRLIYYSITENDLQKGDLSEGYDASREKKSSFSLTVTSAQKNEMAVFLCASSPLPGQGNSDYTFGSGTRLLVI.